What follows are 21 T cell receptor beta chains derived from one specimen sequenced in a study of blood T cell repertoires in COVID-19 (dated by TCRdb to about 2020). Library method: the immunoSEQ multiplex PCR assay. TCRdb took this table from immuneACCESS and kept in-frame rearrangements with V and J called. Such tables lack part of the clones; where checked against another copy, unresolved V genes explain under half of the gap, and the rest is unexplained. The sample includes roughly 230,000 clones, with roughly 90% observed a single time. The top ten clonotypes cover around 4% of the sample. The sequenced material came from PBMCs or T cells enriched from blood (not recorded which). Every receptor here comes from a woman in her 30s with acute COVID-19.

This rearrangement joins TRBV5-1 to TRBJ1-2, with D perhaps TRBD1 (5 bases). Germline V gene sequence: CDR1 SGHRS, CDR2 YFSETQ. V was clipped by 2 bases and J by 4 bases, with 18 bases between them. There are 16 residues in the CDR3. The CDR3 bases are TGCGCCAGCAGCTTAGGGGTTCCAGGAGAACCCTATGGCTACACCTTC. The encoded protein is CASSLGVPGEPYGYTF.

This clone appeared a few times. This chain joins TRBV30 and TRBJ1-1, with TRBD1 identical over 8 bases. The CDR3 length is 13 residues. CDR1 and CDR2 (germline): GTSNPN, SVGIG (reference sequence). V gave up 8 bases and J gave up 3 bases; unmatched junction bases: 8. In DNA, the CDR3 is TGTGCCCTTCACAGGGGGTTCCACACTGAAGCTTTCTTT. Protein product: CALHRGFHTEAFF.

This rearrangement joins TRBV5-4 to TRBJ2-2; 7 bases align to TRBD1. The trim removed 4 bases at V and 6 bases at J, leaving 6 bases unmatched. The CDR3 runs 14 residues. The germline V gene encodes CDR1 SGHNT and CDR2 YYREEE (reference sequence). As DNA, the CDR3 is TGTGCCAGCAGCCCGACAGGGTACTCCGGGGAGCTGTTTTTT. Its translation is CASSPTGYSGELFF.

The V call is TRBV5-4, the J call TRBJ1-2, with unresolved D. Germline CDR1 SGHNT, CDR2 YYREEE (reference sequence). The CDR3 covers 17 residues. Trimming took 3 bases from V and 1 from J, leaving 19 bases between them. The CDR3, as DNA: TGTGCCAGCAGCTCCCCTCCGTTACAGAAAATTAACTATGGCTACACCTTC. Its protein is CASSSPPLQKINYGYTF. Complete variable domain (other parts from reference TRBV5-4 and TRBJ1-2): ETGVTQSPTHLIKTRGQQVTLRCSSQSGHNTVSWYQQALGQGPQFIFQYYREEENGRGNFPPRFSGLQFPNYSSELNVNALELDDSALYLCASSSPPLQKINYGYTFGSGTRLTVV.

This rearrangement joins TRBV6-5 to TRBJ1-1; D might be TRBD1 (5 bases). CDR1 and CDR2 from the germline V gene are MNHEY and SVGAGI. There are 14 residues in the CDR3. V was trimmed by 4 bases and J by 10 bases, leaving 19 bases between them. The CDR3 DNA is TGTGCCAGCAGTTCCCCTCGAGGAGGGGCTGGAGCTTTCTTT. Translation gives CASSSPRGGAGAFF.

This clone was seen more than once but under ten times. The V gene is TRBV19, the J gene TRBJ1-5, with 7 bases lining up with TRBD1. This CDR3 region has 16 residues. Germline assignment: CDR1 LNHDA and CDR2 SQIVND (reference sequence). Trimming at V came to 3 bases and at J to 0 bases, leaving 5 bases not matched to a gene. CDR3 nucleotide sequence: TGTGCCAGTAGTATCGGGCCAGGGGGTAGCAATCAGCCCCAGCATTTT. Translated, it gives CASSIGPGGSNQPQHF.

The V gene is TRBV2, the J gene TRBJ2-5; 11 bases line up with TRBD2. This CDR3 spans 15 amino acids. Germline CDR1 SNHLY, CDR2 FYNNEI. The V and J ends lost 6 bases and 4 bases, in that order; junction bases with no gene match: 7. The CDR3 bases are TGTGCCAGCAGGCTTAGCGGGGGGGCCTTAGAGACCCAGTACTTC. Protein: CASRLSGGALETQYF.

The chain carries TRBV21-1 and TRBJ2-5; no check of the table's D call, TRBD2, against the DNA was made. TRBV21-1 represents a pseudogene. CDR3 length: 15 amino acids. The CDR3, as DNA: TGTGCCAGCAGCAAAGGGGGAGGGACGGAAGAGACCCAGTACTTC. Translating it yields CASSKGGGTEETQYF.

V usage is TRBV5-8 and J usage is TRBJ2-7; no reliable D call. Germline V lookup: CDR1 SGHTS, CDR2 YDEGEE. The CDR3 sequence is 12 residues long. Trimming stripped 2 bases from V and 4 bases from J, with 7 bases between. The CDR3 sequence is CASSFGFYEQYF. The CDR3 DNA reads TGTGCCAGCAGCTTCGGGTTTTACGAGCAGTACTTC.

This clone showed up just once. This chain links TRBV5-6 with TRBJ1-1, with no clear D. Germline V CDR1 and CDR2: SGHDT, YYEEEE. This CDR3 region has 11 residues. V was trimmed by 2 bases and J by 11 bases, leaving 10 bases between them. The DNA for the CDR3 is TGTGCCAGCAGCTTAGCGGGTCGGGCTTTCTTT. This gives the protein CASSLAGRAFF.

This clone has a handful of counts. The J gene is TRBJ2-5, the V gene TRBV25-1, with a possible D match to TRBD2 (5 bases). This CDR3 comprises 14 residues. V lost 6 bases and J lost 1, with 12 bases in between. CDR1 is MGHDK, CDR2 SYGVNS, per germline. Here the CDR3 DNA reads TGTGCCAGCAGCCCCGAGCGGTTCCAAGAGACCCAGTACTTC. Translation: CASSPERFQETQYF.

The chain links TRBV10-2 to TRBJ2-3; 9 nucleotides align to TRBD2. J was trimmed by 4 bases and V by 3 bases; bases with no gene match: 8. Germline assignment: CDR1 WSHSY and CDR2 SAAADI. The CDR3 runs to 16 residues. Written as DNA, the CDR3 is TGCGCCAGCAGTGATATGGGCGGGGGGGCCGCAGATACGCAGTATTTT. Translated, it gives CASSDMGGGAADTQYF.

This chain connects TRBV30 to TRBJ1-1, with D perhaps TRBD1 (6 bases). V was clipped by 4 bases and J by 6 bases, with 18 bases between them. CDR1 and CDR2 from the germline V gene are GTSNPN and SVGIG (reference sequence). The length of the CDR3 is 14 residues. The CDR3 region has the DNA TGTGCCTGGACCCCAGGGCAGGGGTTCTCTGAAGCTTTCTTT. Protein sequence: CAWTPGQGFSEAFF.

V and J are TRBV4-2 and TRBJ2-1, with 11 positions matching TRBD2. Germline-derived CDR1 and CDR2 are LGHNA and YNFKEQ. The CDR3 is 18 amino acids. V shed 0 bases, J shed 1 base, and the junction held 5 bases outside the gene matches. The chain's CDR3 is CASSQEEASGGSYNEQFF. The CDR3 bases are TGTGCCAGCAGCCAAGAGGAGGCTAGCGGGGGGTCCTACAATGAGCAGTTCTTC.

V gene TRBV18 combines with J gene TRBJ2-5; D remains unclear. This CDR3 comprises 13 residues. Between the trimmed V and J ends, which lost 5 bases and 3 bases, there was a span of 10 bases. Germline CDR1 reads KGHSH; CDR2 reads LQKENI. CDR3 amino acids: CASSYLTEETQYF. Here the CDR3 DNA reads TGTGCCAGCTCATATCTCACGGAAGAGACCCAGTACTTC.

In nucleotides, the CDR3 is TGTGCCAGCAGCACTCGACAGGCTGCTAACTATGGCTACACCTTC. Its translation: CASSTRQAANYGYTF. The rearrangement links TRBV3-1 (or the pseudogene TRBV3-2) to TRBJ1-2; D possibly corresponds to TRBD1 (6 bases). The CDR3 runs to 15 residues. Germline V gene lookup returns CDR1 LGHDT and CDR2 YNNKEL (reference sequence). Trimming removed 5 bases at V and 0 bases at J, with 13 bases between.

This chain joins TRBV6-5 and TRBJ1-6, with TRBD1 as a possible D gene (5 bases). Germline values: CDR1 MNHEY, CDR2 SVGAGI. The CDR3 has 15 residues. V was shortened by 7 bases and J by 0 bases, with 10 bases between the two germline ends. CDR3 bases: TGTGCCAGCACCTCTGACAGCTCCTATAATTCACCCCTCCACTTT. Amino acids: CASTSDSSYNSPLHF.

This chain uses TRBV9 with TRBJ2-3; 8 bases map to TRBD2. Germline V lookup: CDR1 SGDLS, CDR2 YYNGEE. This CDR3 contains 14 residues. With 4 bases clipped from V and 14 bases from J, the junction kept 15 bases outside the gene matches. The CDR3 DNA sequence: TGTGCCAGCAGCCCAAGGACTAGCTTTAGTTCGCGGTATTTT. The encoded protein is CASSPRTSFSSRYF.

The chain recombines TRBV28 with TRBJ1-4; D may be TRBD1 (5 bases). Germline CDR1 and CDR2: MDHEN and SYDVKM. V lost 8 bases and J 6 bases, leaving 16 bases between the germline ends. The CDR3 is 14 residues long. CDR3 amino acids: CASARAGRHEKLFF. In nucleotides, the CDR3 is TGTGCCAGCGCCCGGGCAGGGAGGCATGAAAAACTGTTTTTT.

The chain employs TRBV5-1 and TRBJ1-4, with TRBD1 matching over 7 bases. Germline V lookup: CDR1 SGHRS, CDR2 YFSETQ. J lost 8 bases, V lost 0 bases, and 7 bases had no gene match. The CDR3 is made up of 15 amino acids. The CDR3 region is CASSLERQGGEKLFF. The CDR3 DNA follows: TGCGCCAGCAGCTTGGAACGCCAGGGGGGAGAAAAACTGTTTTTT.

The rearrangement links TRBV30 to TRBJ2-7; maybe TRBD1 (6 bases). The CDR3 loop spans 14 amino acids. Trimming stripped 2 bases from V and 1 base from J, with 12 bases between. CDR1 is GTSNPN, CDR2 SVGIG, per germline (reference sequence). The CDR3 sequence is CAWSPPRGSYEQYF. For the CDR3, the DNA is TGTGCCTGGAGTCCCCCCAGGGGTTCCTACGAGCAGTACTTC.